The 6 T cell receptor beta chains below all came from one sample that was sequenced in a study of early T cells in non-severe SARS-CoV-2 infection. A single record per CDR3 protein comes from TCRdb applying MiXCR to the 5' RACE reads. The sample lists 26,000 or so distinct CDR3 sequences, about 5.1% occurring once. Sequencing was done on a sample of whole blood. These receptor sequences come from an adult who was a healthcare worker with PCR-confirmed SARS-CoV-2 infection or an uninfected control (not recorded which).

At least ten counts were recorded for this clonotype. The CDR3 is CASSQPVGLSYEQYF. The CDR3 nucleotides read TGCGCCAGCAGCCAACCCGTGGGACTTTCCTACGAGCAGTACTTC. The genes are TRBV4-1 and TRBJ2-7, with a possible D match to TRBD2 (6 bases). Germline V CDR1 and CDR2: MGHRA, YSYEKL. The CDR3 runs to 15 residues. V was trimmed by 2 bases and J by 1 base, leaving 12 bases between them.

This clonotype was observed many times. The rearrangement uses TRBV2 and TRBJ1-1, with D perhaps TRBD1 (5 bases). V was clipped by 0 bases and J by 1 base, with 12 bases between them. Germline V gene lookup returns CDR1 SNHLY and CDR2 FYNNEI. The CDR3 spans 16 residues. This CDR3 reads CASSEAGGLRNTEAFF. CDR3 nucleotides: TGTGCCAGCAGTGAAGCGGGGGGTTTGAGGAACACTGAAGCTTTCTTT.

In its sample, this clonotype was seen many times. V is TRBV29-1 and J is TRBJ2-7; perhaps TRBD1 as D (5 bases). The CDR3 runs 13 residues. CDR1 is SQVTM and CDR2 is ANQGSEA in the germline V gene. V shed 6 bases and J shed 0 bases, with 12 bases lying between them. In DNA, the CDR3 is TGCAGCGTCGACAGCGAGAGCTCCTACGAGCAGTACTTC. Amino acids: CSVDSESSYEQYF.

This clonotype occurred many times. CDR3 residues: CASSLGTEAGYTF. Written as DNA, the CDR3 is TGTGCCAGCAGCTTAGGCACAGAGGCTGGCTACACCTTC. The chain employs TRBV7-6 and TRBJ1-2; D not resolved. CDR1 is SGHVS and CDR2 is FNYEAQ in the germline V gene. Trimming took off 1 base at V and 7 bases at J, with 10 bases between the two ends. The CDR3 has 13 residues.

This clonotype is labeled medium-sized. The chain recombines TRBV25-1 with TRBJ1-1; possible D gene TRBD1, 5 bases. Germline loops: CDR1 MGHDK, CDR2 SYGVNS. The V gene lost 6 bases and the J gene lost 4 bases, with 15 bases spanning the gap. The CDR3 is made up of 14 amino acids. CDR3 sequence (DNA): TGTGCCAGCAGCGGGTCCCAGGGTGGCACTGAAGCTTTCTTT. Its protein is CASSGSQGGTEAFF.

In its sample, this clonotype ranks as medium-sized. The V gene is TRBV7-9, the J gene TRBJ2-4; TRBD1 agrees at 10 bases. Trimming removed 5 bases from V and 16 bases from J; junction bases left unmatched: 11. Germline V CDR1 and CDR2: SEHNR, FQNEAQ (reference sequence). The CDR3 spans 13 residues. CDR3 in DNA: TGTGCCAGCAGCCCCATGGGACAGGGGAGACCTTACTTC. Protein sequence: CASSPMGQGRPYF.